This note documents a single T cell receptor beta chain sequence. What it binds is unknown. Primers for the PCR totalled 60 Vbeta and 13 Jbeta. This table comes from immunoSEQ multiplex PCR, and its TCRdb copy is limited to in-frame clones, with some not included. The table has around 120,000 clones, approximately 77% seen once. Trimming removed 4 bases at V and 5 bases at J, with 10 bases between. The CDR3 consists of 13 residues. Germline CDR1 reads SGHTA; CDR2 reads FQGTGA. The data originate from a study of cytomegalovirus exposure and HLA in healthy donors. On the study more broadly: Earlier results showed approximately 120 million unique TCR beta sequences derived from roughly 180 million T cells. Study-wide results and caveats: On later analysis, the bulk of CMV-associated TCR beta chains appeared to be HLA-restricted.

The sequence was obtained from a man aged 50 to 59 in good health and CMV-seropositive. V and J are TRBV7-3 and TRBJ2-3; unclear D gene. Specimen: PBMCs. The CDR3 DNA sequence: TGTGCCAGCAGCTCTGGAGCTAGAGATACGCAGTATTTT. Translated, it gives CASSSGARDTQYF.